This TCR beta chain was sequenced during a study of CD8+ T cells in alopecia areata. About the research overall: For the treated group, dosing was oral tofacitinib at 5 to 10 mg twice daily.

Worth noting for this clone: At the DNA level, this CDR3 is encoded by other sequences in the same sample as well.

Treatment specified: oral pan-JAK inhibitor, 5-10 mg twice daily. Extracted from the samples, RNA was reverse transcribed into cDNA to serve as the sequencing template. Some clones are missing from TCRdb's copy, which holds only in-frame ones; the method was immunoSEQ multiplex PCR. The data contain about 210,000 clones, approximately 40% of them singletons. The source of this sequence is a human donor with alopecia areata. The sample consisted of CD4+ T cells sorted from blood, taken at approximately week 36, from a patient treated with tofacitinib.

The DNA for the CDR3 is TGCGCCAGCAGCCCTAGCGGGAGCTCCTACAATGAGCAGTTCTTC. Amino acids: CASSPSGSSYNEQFF. The gene calls are TRBV5-1 and TRBJ2-1, with 10 bases that match TRBD2. Germline CDR1 reads SGHRS; CDR2 reads YFSETQ. The CDR3 runs 15 residues. The junction had 1 base not matched to a gene; V was cut back by 4 bases and J by 0 bases.